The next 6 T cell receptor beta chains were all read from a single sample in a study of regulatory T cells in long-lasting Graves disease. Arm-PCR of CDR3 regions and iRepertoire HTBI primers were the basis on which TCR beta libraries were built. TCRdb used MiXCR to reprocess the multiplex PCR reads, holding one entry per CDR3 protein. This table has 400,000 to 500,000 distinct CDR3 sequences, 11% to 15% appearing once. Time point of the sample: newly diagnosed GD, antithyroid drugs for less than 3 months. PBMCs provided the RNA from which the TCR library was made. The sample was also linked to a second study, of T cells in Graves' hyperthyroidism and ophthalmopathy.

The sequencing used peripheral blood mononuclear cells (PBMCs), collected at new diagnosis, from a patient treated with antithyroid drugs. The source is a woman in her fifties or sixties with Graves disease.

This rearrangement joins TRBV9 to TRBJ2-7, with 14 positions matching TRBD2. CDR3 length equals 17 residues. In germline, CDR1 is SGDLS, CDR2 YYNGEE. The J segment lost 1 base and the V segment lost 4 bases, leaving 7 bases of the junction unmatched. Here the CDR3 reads CASSQGLAGVASYEQYF. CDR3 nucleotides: TGTGCCAGCAGCCAGGGACTAGCGGGAGTGGCGTCCTACGAGCAGTACTTC.

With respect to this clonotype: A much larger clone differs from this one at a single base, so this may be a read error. The CDR3 DNA reads as TGTGCCAGCAGCTCGCCGGGACAGGGAGGAGCAGATATGCAGTATTTT. Its protein product is CASSSPGQGGADMQYF. The chain links TRBV11-3 to TRBJ2-1, with TRBD1 matching 9 bases. The DNA end is a closer match to TRBJ2-3, so the J assignment may be wrong. The CDR3 loop spans 16 amino acids. The germline V gene has CDR1 SGHNT and CDR2 YENEEA.

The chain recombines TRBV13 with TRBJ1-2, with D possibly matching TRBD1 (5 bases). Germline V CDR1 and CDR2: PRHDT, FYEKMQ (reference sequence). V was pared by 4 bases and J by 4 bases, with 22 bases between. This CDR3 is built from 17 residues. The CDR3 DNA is TGTGCCAGCAGCTCCGGGACCGCGAACGTATTTAGCTATGGCTACACCTTC. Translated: CASSSGTANVFSYGYTF.

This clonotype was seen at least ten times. The CDR3 region has the DNA TGTGCCAGCAGCCATACGACAGGGGATCCCGAAAAACTGTTTTTT. Amino acid sequence: CASSHTTGDPEKLFF. The chain recombines TRBV27 with TRBJ1-4; 8 bases line up with TRBD1. Germline CDR1 reads MNHEY; CDR2 reads SMNVEV (reference sequence). V was clipped by 6 bases and J by 8 bases; unmatched bases: 11. The CDR3 runs to 15 residues.

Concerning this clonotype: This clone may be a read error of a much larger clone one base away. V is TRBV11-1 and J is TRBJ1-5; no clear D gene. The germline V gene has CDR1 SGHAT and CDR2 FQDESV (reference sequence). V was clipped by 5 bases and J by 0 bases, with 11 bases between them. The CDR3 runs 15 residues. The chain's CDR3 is CASSLRHLSNQPQHF. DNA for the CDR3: TGTGCCAGCAGCCTCCGACACCTTAGCAATCAGCCCCAGCATTTT.

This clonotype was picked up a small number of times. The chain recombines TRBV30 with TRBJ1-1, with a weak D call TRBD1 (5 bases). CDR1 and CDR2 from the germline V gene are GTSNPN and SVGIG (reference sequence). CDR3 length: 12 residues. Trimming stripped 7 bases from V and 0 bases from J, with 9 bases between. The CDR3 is CASGRLNTEAFF. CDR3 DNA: TGTGCCTCGGGACGGTTGAACACTGAAGCTTTCTTT. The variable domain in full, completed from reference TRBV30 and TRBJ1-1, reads SQTIHQWPATLVQPVGSPLSLECTVEGTSNPNLYWYRQAAGRGLQLLFYSVGIGQISSEVPQNLSASRPQDRQFILSSKKLLLSDSGFYLCASGRLNTEAFFGQGTRLTVV.